This T cell receptor (beta chain) emerged from a study of T cell repertoires in cytomegalovirus infection. On the study more broadly: TCR beta signatures that were public indicated CMV infection and matching HLA type.

Study results and caveats: CMV-specific TCR beta clonotypes restricted by HLA-C were the ones dominating the ex vivo response. Carriers of CMV and the relevant HLA type were discriminated by public TCR beta frequency.

The CDR3 runs 18 residues. The V gene end was trimmed by 7 bases and the J gene end by 3 bases; junction bases not matched to a gene: 14. Germline CDR1 is MNHNS and CDR2 is SASEGT. Many counts were recorded for this clonotype. What it binds is not known. TCRdb ran MiXCR on the reads and lists one entry per CDR3 protein. The top ten hold about three quarters of the sample, which has about 110,000 distinct CDR3 sequences, about 28% seen once. This TCR derives from a human donor in good health (CMV status not recorded). Some clones in this sample may be carry-over from other donors' samples. Sequencing used CD8+ T cells from cultured PBMCs, obtained from culture after CMV antigen stimulation. The chain employs TRBV6-1 and TRBJ2-6; TRBD1 matches 8 bases. CDR3 loop: CASTDPRQGANGANVLTF. CDR3 sequence (DNA): TGTGCCAGCACTGACCCCCGGCAGGGGGCGAATGGGGCCAACGTCCTGACTTTC.